One and the same sample provided the 27 T cell receptor beta chains below, sequenced in a study of shared clonotypes between healthy human individuals. Sequencing was performed with immunoSEQ multiplex PCR; in TCRdb, only in-frame clones are kept and a portion is missing. The table shows millions of clones, with about 95% occurring only once. Naive CD8 populations comprised CD45RO-negative cells positively selected for CCR7, excluding terminally differentiated effector memory CD45RA+ cells. Sequenced: naive CD8+ T cells sorted from blood. All receptors come from a man between 18 and 35 years old in good health.

The rearrangement uses TRBV6-5 and TRBJ2-1; the D is unclear. The CDR3 contains 13 residues. In germline, CDR1 is MNHEY, CDR2 SVGAGI. Trimming cost V 6 bases and J 4 bases, with 10 bases left between them. This chain's CDR3 is CASSPNYYNEQFF. For the CDR3, the DNA is TGTGCCAGCAGCCCCAACTATTACAATGAGCAGTTCTTC.

This chain links TRBV6-1 with TRBJ2-7; D gene ambiguous. Germline V lookup: CDR1 MNHNS, CDR2 SASEGT. The CDR3 has 13 amino acids. V was clipped by 1 base and J by 3 bases, with 7 bases between them. This CDR3 is CASSEVDGYEQYF. The CDR3 DNA sequence: TGTGCCAGCAGTGAAGTAGACGGCTACGAGCAGTACTTC.

DNA for the CDR3: TGTGCCAGCAGCCCCCCCTCTACTCCTAATGAGCAGTTCTTC. The encoded protein is CASSPPSTPNEQFF. The rearrangement uses TRBV13 and TRBJ2-1; no firm D call. The CDR3 spans 14 residues. V gave up 5 bases and J gave up 7 bases, with 15 bases separating them. Germline values: CDR1 PRHDT, CDR2 FYEKMQ (reference sequence).

J is TRBJ2-7 and V is TRBV5-4; D not certain. CDR3 length: 14 amino acids. Trimming removed 2 bases at V and 4 bases at J, with 13 bases between. Germline CDR1 SGHNT, CDR2 YYREEE (reference sequence). CDR3 sequence (DNA): TGTGCCAGCAGCTTAAAAGGGAAGGTTTACGAGCAGTACTTC. Its protein is CASSLKGKVYEQYF.

V and J are TRBV5-4 and TRBJ1-2; 12 positions match TRBD1. This CDR3 has 17 amino acids. Germline lookup yields CDR1 SGHNT and CDR2 YYREEE (reference sequence). V trimming: 3 bases; J trimming: 4 bases; junction bases outside the gene matches: 10. As DNA, the CDR3 is TGTGCCAGCAGCTCGGAGGCTGGGACAGGGGGCCTCTATGGCTACACCTTC. This translates into CASSSEAGTGGLYGYTF. Looking up the rest from reference TRBV5-4 and TRBJ1-2 gives the full variable domain: ETGVTQSPTHLIKTRGQQVTLRCSSQSGHNTVSWYQQALGQGPQFIFQYYREEENGRGNFPPRFSGLQFPNYSSELNVNALELDDSALYLCASSSEAGTGGLYGYTFGSGTRLTVV.

The rearrangement uses TRBV7-9 and TRBJ2-4; D tentatively fits TRBD1 or TRBD2 (5 bases each). The germline V and J ends were trimmed by 4 bases and 8 bases, with 15 bases remaining between them. The CDR3 contains 14 residues. The V gene's germline CDR1 is SEHNR and CDR2 FQNEAQ (reference sequence). The CDR3 DNA follows: TGTGCCAGCAGCTCCACTGGGGGTTTTGACATTCAGTACTTC. Encoded protein: CASSSTGGFDIQYF.

The V and J genes are TRBV5-1 and TRBJ2-2; D is possibly TRBD1 (6 bases). The CDR3 has 16 residues. V lost 1 base, J lost 3 bases, and 13 bases lay in between. CDR1 and CDR2 (germline): SGHRS, YFSETQ. DNA of the CDR3: TGCGCCAGCAGCTTGATGCCCAGGGGAGACACCGGGGAGCTGTTTTTT. It yields the protein CASSLMPRGDTGELFF.

V and J are TRBV2 and TRBJ2-7; D not certain. The germline CDR1 and CDR2 sequences are SNHLY and FYNNEI. This CDR3 is built from 14 residues. V gave up 1 base and J gave up 0 bases, with 7 bases separating them. CDR3 coding DNA: TGTGCCAGCAGTGAAGGTGGGAACTCCTACGAGCAGTACTTC. As protein: CASSEGGNSYEQYF.

V is TRBV5-6 and J is TRBJ2-3; D gene unclear. Trimming left V 3 bases short and J 6 bases short, with 11 bases between. CDR1 and CDR2 from the germline V gene are SGHDT and YYEEEE. The CDR3 length is 13 residues. The CDR3 region is CASSWSSPDTQYF. The CDR3 DNA reads as TGTGCCAGCAGCTGGAGCTCGCCGGATACGCAGTATTTT.

The chain uses TRBV9 and TRBJ1-1, with D maybe TRBD1 (6 bases). The CDR3 runs to 16 residues. V shed 3 bases and J shed 2 bases, with 17 bases lying between them. Germline V gives CDR1 SGDLS, CDR2 YYNGEE. Here the CDR3 DNA reads TGTGCCAGCAGCGCTAACAGGGTCTTTGAAAACACTGAAGCTTTCTTT. Protein: CASSANRVFENTEAFF.

With respect to this clone: At the DNA level, this CDR3 is encoded by other sequences in the same sample as well. The V call is TRBV6-5, the J call TRBJ2-7; the D is unclear. The CDR3 has 13 residues. Germline V gene lookup returns CDR1 MNHEY and CDR2 SVGAGI. V shed 0 bases and J shed 5 bases, with 8 bases lying between them. This CDR3 reads CASSYSRGDEQYF. In nucleotides, the CDR3 is TGTGCCAGCAGTTACTCTAGAGGCGACGAGCAGTACTTC.

The chain employs TRBV19 and TRBJ2-7; tentatively, D is TRBD1 (7 bases). The CDR3 length is 15 residues. The germline V gene encodes CDR1 LNHDA and CDR2 SQIVND (reference sequence). The V end lost 3 bases, the J end lost 9 bases, and 21 bases lay between the germline ends. The CDR3 coding sequence is TGTGCCAGTAGTATTGCTGGAGGGGACAGCCAGCCGCAGTACTTC. This translates into CASSIAGGDSQPQYF.

The CDR3 DNA follows: TGTGCCAGCAGTGGGACGGGACAAAAATACAATGAGCAGTTCTTC. Its translation: CASSGTGQKYNEQFF. The J gene is TRBJ2-1, the V gene TRBV27, with a possible D match to TRBD1 (6 bases). V was clipped by 5 bases and J by 4 bases, with 15 bases between them. The V gene's germline CDR1 is MNHEY and CDR2 SMNVEV (reference sequence). The CDR3 runs to 15 residues.

V and J are TRBV5-1 and TRBJ2-1; 7 positions match TRBD2. The CDR3 consists of 15 residues. Germline values: CDR1 SGHRS, CDR2 YFSETQ. J lost 5 bases, V lost 4 bases, and 9 bases had no gene match. In DNA, the CDR3 is TGCGCCAGCAGCCTGCGGGAGTTTCAGGACAATGAGCAGTTCTTC. Translated: CASSLREFQDNEQFF.

The sample holds one count of this clone. This chain joins TRBV30 and TRBJ1-1, with D perhaps matching TRBD1 (6 bases). The CDR3 length is 13 residues. V gave up 5 bases and J gave up 6 bases, with 16 bases separating them. Germline V gives CDR1 GTSNPN, CDR2 SVGIG (reference sequence). CDR3 nucleotides: TGTGCCTGGGGATGGTCCGGGGGCGCTGAAGCTTTCTTT. Amino acids: CAWGWSGGAEAFF.

The gene calls are TRBV7-9 and TRBJ1-3; the D gene is possibly TRBD1 (5 bases). The germline CDR1 and CDR2 sequences are SEHNR and FQNEAQ (reference sequence). Trimming shortened V by 3 bases and J by 0 bases, and 9 bases separated the two germline ends. The CDR3 consists of 15 residues. CDR3 nucleotide sequence: TGTGCCAGCAGCTTCCCGACAGACTCTGGAAACACCATATATTTT. Encoded protein: CASSFPTDSGNTIYF.

The chain has TRBV6-1 and TRBJ2-1; 10 nucleotides agree with TRBD2. V lost 5 bases, J lost 3 bases, and 4 bases stayed unmatched. The germline V gene encodes CDR1 MNHNS and CDR2 SASEGT. The CDR3 consists of 15 residues. CDR3 bases: TGTGCCAGCAGTCCCCGGACTAGCGGCTACAATGAGCAGTTCTTC. Translated: CASSPRTSGYNEQFF.

V gene TRBV5-4 combines with J gene TRBJ2-3, with no clear D. The germline V gene encodes CDR1 SGHNT and CDR2 YYREEE (reference sequence). Trimming took 6 bases from V and 4 from J, leaving 15 bases between them. The CDR3 sequence is 14 residues long. CDR3 loop: CASTGPPSADTQYF. Here the CDR3 DNA reads TGTGCCAGCACCGGGCCGCCTTCCGCAGATACGCAGTATTTT.

The chain couples TRBV11-2 to TRBJ1-5; 9 positions agree with TRBD1. Germline V gives CDR1 SGHAT, CDR2 FQNNGV. CDR3 size: 15 residues. Trimming at V came to 3 bases and at J to 3 bases, leaving 3 bases not matched to a gene. The CDR3 nucleotides read TGTGCCAGCAGCTTGGGGACAGGGCTCAATCAGCCCCAGCATTTT. Its translation is CASSLGTGLNQPQHF.

V usage is TRBV2 and J usage is TRBJ1-5, with D uncertain. Trimming took 6 bases from V and 5 from J, leaving 17 bases between them. From germline, CDR1 is SNHLY and CDR2 FYNNEI. This CDR3 is built from 15 residues. CDR3 sequence: CASSAEDGFYQPQHF. Here the CDR3 DNA reads TGTGCCAGCAGCGCGGAGGACGGGTTCTATCAGCCCCAGCATTTT.

The chain employs TRBV7-9 and TRBJ1-1, with D perhaps TRBD1 (6 bases). V shed 6 bases and J shed 4 bases, with 18 bases lying between them. Germline values: CDR1 SEHNR, CDR2 FQNEAQ (reference sequence). The CDR3 is 15 residues long. CDR3 sequence reads: CASSQGQGYGTEAFF. The DNA of the CDR3 is TGTGCCAGCAGTCAGGGGCAGGGGTACGGCACTGAAGCTTTCTTT. Supplemented by reference TRBV7-9 and TRBJ1-1, the full variable domain reads DTGVSQNPRHKITKRGQNVTFRCDPISEHNRLYWYRQTLGQGPEFLTYFQNEAQLEKSRLLSDRFSAERPKGSFSTLEIQRTEQGDSAMYLCASSQGQGYGTEAFFGQGTRLTVV.

With respect to this clone: Germline and junction disagree at one end, which may indicate a read error. The chain has TRBV19 and TRBJ1-3; D is ambiguous. Germline lookup yields CDR1 LNHDA and CDR2 SQIVND (reference sequence). The CDR3 consists of 16 residues. The chain's CDR3 is CASSGGGIYSGNTIYF. CDR3 DNA: TGTGCAAGTAGTGGAGGCGGGATCTACTCTGGAAACACCATATATTTT.

The chain combines TRBV6-5 with TRBJ2-1; 9 bases align to TRBD1. Germline CDR1 is MNHEY and CDR2 is SVGAGI. The CDR3 has 16 residues. J was trimmed by 7 bases and V by 2 bases; bases with no gene match: 9. CDR3 nucleotides: TGTGCCAGCAGTTACCTAACAGGGGGCGATCTGAATGAGCAGTTCTTC. Encoded protein: CASSYLTGGDLNEQFF.

This clone has just one count. The rearrangement uses TRBV10-3 and TRBJ1-5; D call uncertain. V was shortened by 10 bases and J by 4 bases, with 14 bases between the two germline ends. CDR1 and CDR2 (germline): ENHRY, SYGVKD. This CDR3 spans 13 amino acids. The CDR3 is CATSEAGNQPQHF. For the CDR3, the DNA is TGTGCCACCTCCGAGGCGGGAAATCAGCCCCAGCATTTT.

CDR3 sequence (DNA): TGCGCCAGCAGACCCCCAGGCCAGGCCTCCTACGAGCAGTACTTC. This translates into CASRPPGQASYEQYF. This chain links TRBV5-1 with TRBJ2-7; D is ambiguous. Germline loops: CDR1 SGHRS, CDR2 YFSETQ. The CDR3 length is 15 residues. Trimming removed 5 bases at V and 0 bases at J, with 15 bases between.

This chain uses TRBV5-6 with TRBJ1-5; D call uncertain. V dropped 3 bases and J dropped 5 bases, with 15 bases sitting between them. The CDR3 extends over 15 amino acids. Germline V CDR1 and CDR2: SGHDT, YYEEEE. The CDR3: CASSSAEQIYQPQHF. In DNA form, the CDR3 reads TGTGCCAGCAGCTCGGCTGAACAGATTTATCAGCCCCAGCATTTT.

For this clone: A read error may account for a junction end that differs from germline. The chain uses TRBV6-6 and TRBJ2-4; 9 nucleotides agree with TRBD1. CDR3 length equals 12 residues. Per the germline V gene, CDR1 is MNHNY and CDR2 is SVGAGI (reference sequence). The CDR3 sequence: CGSIGQGFVQYF. CDR3 nucleotide sequence: TGTGGCAGCATCGGACAGGGGTTTGTTCAGTACTTC.